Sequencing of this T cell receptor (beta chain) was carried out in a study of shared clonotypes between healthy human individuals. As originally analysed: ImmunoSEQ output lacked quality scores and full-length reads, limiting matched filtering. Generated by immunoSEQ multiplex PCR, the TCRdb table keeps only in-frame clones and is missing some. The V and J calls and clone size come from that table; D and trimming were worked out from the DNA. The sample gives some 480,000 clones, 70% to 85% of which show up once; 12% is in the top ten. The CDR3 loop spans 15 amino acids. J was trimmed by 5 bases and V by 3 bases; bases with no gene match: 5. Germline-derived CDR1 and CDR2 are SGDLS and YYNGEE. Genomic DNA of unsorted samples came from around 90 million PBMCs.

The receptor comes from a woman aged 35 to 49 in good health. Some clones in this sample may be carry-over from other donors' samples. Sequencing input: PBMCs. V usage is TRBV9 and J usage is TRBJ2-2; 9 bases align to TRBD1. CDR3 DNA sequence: TGTGCCAGCAGCGCGGGACAGGGCAGAACCGGGGAGCTGTTTTTT. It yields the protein CASSAGQGRTGELFF.